One sample yielded the 3 T cell receptor beta chains listed below, sequenced in a study of cytomegalovirus exposure and HLA in healthy donors. The PCR made use of 60 Vbeta and 13 Jbeta primers. Measured with immunoSEQ multiplex PCR; TCRdb has only the in-frame clones, and not every one. The sample holds some 150,000 clones, more than 80% seen once. Sequenced material: PBMCs. These receptor sequences come from a woman between 18 and 29 years old in good health and CMV-seropositive.

The rearrangement links TRBV27 to TRBJ2-7; tentatively, D is TRBD2 (6 bases). V lost 4 bases, J lost 1 base, and 11 bases lay in between. The CDR3 is 14 residues long. Germline CDR1 is MNHEY and CDR2 is SMNVEV (reference sequence). The CDR3 DNA sequence: TGTGCCAGCAGTTATGGTCTAGCGTCCTACGAGCAGTACTTC. Its translation: CASSYGLASYEQYF.

The chain employs TRBV18 and TRBJ2-5; 9 bases are a match to TRBD2. Germline loops: CDR1 KGHSH, CDR2 LQKENI. Trimming cost V 1 base and J 2 bases; bases outside gene matches: 2. The CDR3 is 15 amino acids. The CDR3 region has the DNA TGTGCCAGCTCACCACTCAGCGGGGGGCAAGAGACCCAGTACTTC. Translating it yields CASSPLSGGQETQYF.

The rearrangement uses TRBV7-9 and TRBJ2-3, with 10 bases aligning to TRBD2. This CDR3 has 17 residues. Trimming at V came to 4 bases and at J to 2 bases, leaving 9 bases not matched to a gene. The germline CDR1 and CDR2 sequences are SEHNR and FQNEAQ (reference sequence). The CDR3: CASSSLPLAGNTDTQYF. The CDR3, as DNA: TGTGCCAGCAGCTCCCTACCACTAGCGGGGAACACAGATACGCAGTATTTT.